This T cell receptor beta chain comes out of a study of early T cells in non-severe SARS-CoV-2 infection. The protocol attached unique molecular identifiers to individual cDNA molecules. Via MiXCR, TCRdb re-called the 5' RACE reads, giving one row per CDR3 protein. The profile shows tens of thousands of distinct CDR3 sequences, approximately 12% of them singletons. Per the germline V gene, CDR1 is MNHNY and CDR2 is SVGAGI (reference sequence). V gave up 11 bases and J gave up 3 bases, with 14 bases separating them. CDR3 size: 13 residues. This clonotype appeared a few times. The receptor comes from an adult who was a healthcare worker with PCR-confirmed SARS-CoV-2 infection or an uninfected control (not recorded which). V and J are TRBV6-6 and TRBJ1-5, with a possible D match to TRBD1 (5 bases). The material sequenced was whole blood. The CDR3 reads CAGRDRLNQPQHF. The CDR3 region has the DNA TGTGCCGGCCGGGACCGCCTCAATCAGCCCCAGCATTTT.